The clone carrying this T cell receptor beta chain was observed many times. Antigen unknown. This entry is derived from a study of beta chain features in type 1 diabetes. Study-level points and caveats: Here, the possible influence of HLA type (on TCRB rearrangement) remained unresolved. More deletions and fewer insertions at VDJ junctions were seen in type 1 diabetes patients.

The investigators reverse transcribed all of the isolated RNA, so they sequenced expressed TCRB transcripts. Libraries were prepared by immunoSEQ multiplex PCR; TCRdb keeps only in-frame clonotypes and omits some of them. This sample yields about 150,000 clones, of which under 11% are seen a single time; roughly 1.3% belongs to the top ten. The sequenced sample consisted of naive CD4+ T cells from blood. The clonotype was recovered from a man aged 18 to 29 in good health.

CDR3 amino acids: CASSDRGNEKLFF. The CDR3, as DNA: TGTGCCAGCAGCGACAGGGGCAATGAAAAACTGTTTTTT. The chain has TRBV5-4 and TRBJ1-4, with TRBD1 identical over 8 bases. Germline V CDR1 and CDR2: SGHNT, YYREEE (reference sequence). V was pared by 4 bases and J by 5 bases, with 1 base of the junction left unmatched. This CDR3 region has 13 residues.